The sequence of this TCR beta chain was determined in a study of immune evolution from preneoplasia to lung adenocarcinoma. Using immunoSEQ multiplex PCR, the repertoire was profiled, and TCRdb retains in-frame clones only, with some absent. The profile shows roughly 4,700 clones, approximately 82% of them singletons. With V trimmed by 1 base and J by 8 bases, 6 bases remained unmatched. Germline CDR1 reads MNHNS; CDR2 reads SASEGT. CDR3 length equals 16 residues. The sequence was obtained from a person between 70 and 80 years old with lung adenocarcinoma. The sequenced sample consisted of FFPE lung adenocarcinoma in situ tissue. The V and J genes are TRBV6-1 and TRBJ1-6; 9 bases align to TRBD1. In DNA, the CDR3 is TGTGCCAGCAGTGAAGGGACAGGGGTTGTCTATTCACCCCTCCACTTT. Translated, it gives CASSEGTGVVYSPLHF.